This note documents a single T cell receptor beta chain sequence. At one end, the junction sequence differs from germline, possibly due to a read error. This sample was included in a study of blood T cells in healthy people across ages. CDR3 length: 16 amino acids. CDR1 is LGHDT and CDR2 is YNNKEL in the germline V gene (reference sequence). Then a second PCR, running roughly 7 to 11 cycles, was carried out with a sample-barcoded 5' primer and a J-beta primer mix. MiXCR, applied by TCRdb to the 5' RACE reads, yields one record per CDR3 protein. Found here are around 600,000 distinct CDR3 sequences, about 45% of them singletons; the top ten hold around 23%.

The receptor's source is a man older than 75 in good health. The sequenced sample was blood. J is TRBJ2-5 and V is TRBV3-1; 15 nucleotides align to TRBD2. The end of the DNA fits TRBJ2-1 better, so the J call may be wrong. The CDR3 sequence: CASSMHGTSGRNEQFF. CDR3 sequence (DNA): TGTGCCAGCAGCATGCACGGGACTAGCGGGAGGAATGAACAGTTCTTC.